The clone carrying this T cell receptor beta chain has at least ten counts. Its antigen is unknown. This specimen belongs to a study of identical twins. General observations from the study: Beta out-of-frame sequences showed weaker excess sharing between twins. There was more out-of-frame TCR alpha sharing in monozygotic twins than models estimated.

V shed 7 bases, J shed 6 bases, and the junction held 11 bases outside the gene matches. The germline gives CDR1 DFQATT, CDR2 SNEGSKA (reference sequence). CDR3 length equals 14 residues. TCRdb called the 5' RACE reads again in MiXCR, with one record for every CDR3 protein. Altogether hundreds of thousands of distinct CDR3 sequences are present, 21% being singletons, with the ten largest covering 4% to 5.5%. The same sample was also used in a study of T cells expressing NK-cell markers. From that report: Several of the experiments relied on an anti-gamma-delta TCR antibody so that only alpha-beta TCR T cells were sorted.

The chain recombines TRBV20-1 with TRBJ2-7; 11 bases fit TRBD1. Input material: PBMCs. This TCR was sampled from a woman in her late teens or twenties in good health. CDR3 sequence (DNA): TGCAGTGTTAAACCGGGACAGGGGGAGGTCGAGCAGTACTTC. This encodes CSVKPGQGEVEQYF.